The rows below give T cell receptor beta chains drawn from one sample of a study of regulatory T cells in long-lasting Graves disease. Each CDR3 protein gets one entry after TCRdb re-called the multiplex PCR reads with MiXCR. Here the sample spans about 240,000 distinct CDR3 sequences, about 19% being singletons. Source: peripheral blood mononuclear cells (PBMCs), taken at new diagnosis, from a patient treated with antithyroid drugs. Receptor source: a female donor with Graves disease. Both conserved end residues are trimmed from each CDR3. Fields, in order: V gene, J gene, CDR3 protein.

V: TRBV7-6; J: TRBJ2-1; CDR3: ASRQGTYNEQF
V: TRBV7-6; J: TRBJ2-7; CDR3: ASSRAGQQYEQY
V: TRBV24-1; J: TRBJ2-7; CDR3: ATSDGGYEQY
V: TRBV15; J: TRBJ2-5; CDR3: ATRPRDRAQETQY
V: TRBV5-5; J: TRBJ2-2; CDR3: ASSLNTNTGELF
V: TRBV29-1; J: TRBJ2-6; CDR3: SCRGSGANVLT
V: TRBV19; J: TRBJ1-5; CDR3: ASNRRPAGLGSNQPQH
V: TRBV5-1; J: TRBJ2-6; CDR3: ASSLRGSAGGNAGANVLT
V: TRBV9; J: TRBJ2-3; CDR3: ASGEGTSTDTQY
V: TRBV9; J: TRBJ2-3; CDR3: ASSSRGLGTDTQY
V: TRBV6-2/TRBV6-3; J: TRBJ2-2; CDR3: ASSYPKNTGELF
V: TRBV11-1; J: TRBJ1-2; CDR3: ASSWDRTDGYT
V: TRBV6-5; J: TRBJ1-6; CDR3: ASSLRTARDSPLH
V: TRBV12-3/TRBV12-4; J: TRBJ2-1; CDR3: ASTPSGAFGNEQF
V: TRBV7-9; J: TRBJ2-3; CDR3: ASSLIGTDTQY
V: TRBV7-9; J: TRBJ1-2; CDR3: AGSLVSSNYGYT
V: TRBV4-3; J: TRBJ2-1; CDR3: ASSQMGLAGVRNEQF
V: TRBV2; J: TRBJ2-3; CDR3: ASSGGLAGKVDTQY
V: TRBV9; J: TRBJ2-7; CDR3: ASSPSDGGVSYEQY
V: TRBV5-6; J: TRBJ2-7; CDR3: ASSIRQGSYEQY
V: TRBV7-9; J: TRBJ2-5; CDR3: ASSLARQGEETQY
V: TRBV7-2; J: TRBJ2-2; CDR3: ASSFRGEGTGELF
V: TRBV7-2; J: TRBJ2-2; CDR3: ASRWEWYSGELF
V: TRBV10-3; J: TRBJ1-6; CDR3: ASSQGDPNSPLH
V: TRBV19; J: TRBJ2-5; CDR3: ASSMRLQETQY
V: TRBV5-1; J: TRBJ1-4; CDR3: ASSLKGDSGEKLF
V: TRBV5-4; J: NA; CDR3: ASSLGGTQETQY
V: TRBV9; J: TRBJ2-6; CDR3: ASSSSWREGANVLT
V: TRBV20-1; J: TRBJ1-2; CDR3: SARDQGARYYGYT
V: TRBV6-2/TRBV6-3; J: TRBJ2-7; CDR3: ASVEGFYHEQY
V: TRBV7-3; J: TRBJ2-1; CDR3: ASSFYATSGKDEQF
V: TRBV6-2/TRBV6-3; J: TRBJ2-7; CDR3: ASSYSGQGNYEQY
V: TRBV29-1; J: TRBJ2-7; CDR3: SGLDGYEQC
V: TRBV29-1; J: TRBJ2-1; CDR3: SFGGGTGGYNEQF
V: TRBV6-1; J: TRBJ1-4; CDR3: ASSIRDRVEKLF
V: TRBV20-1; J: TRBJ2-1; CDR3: SASLGGGSYNEQF
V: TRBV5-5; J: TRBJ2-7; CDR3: ASRVDSSGEQY